The rows below give T cell receptor beta chains drawn from one sample of a study of T-cell reconstitution after alpha-beta-depleted transplantation in children. In TCRdb, the PCR reads were re-called with MiXCR into one record per CDR3 protein. The sample contains some 200,000 distinct CDR3 sequences, 6.6% of which appear only once. The source was PBMCs, collected before TCRalphabeta/CD19-depleted stem cell transplant. All receptors come from a boy aged 2 to 9 with acute lymphoblastic leukemia, due to receive a stem cell transplant. CDR3s include the opening cysteine and the closing phenylalanine or tryptophan. A D gene is named only where the DNA matches it firmly. The size entry is marked missing in some rows and otherwise reads once, few, many or a size class.

>NA|TRBV28|NA|TRBJ2-2
CASSFLAPPNTGELFF
TGTGCCAGCAGTTTCCTGGCACCCCCGAACACCGGGGAGCTGTTTTTT
>many|TRBV20-1|NA|TRBJ2-2
CSANRQANTGELFF
TGCAGTGCTAACCGACAGGCGAACACCGGGGAGCTGTTTTTT
>many|TRBV11-2|NA|TRBJ2-5
CASNRGGIQETQYF
TGTGCCAGCAACCGTGGGGGGATCCAAGAGACCCAGTACTTC
>many|TRBV7-9|TRBD1|TRBJ1-6
CASSPDRGRNSPLHF
TGTGCCAGCAGCCCTGACAGGGGGAGGAATTCACCCCTCCACTTT
>few|TRBV11-2|NA|TRBJ2-4
CASSPFNRTKNIQYF
TGTGCCAGCAGCCCCTTTAACAGGACTAAAAACATTCAGTACTTC
>few|TRBV7-9|TRBD2|TRBJ2-1
CASSFGLAGTNEQFF
TGTGCCAGCAGCTTCGGACTAGCGGGAACCAATGAGCAGTTCTTC
>many|TRBV28|NA|TRBJ2-2
CASRVLENTGELFF
TGTGCCAGCAGGGTACTAGAGAACACCGGGGAGCTGTTTTTT
>few|TRBV5-6|TRBD2|TRBJ2-7
CASSLAPSGPYEQYF
TGTGCCAGCAGCTTGGCGCCTAGCGGACCCTACGAGCAGTACTTC
>NA|TRBV5-6|NA|TRBJ2-4
CASSLVAVKSIQYF
TGTGCCAGCAGCTTGGTGGCTGTAAAAAGCATTCAGTACTTC
>few|TRBV20-1|NA|TRBJ1-2
CSAGDRLKDYGYTF
TGCAGTGCTGGGGACCGCCTGAAGGATTACGGCTACACCTTC
>many|TRBV20-1|NA|TRBJ2-1
CSAREGNEQFF
TGCAGTGCTAGAGAAGGGAATGAGCAGTTCTTC
>NA|TRBV12-3/TRBV12-4|NA|TRBJ1-2
CASSSVNGYTF
TGTGCCAGCAGTTCGGTAAACGGCTACACCTTC
>few|TRBV20-1|NA|TRBJ2-5
CSARDTGTQYF
TGCAGTGCTAGAGATACCGGGACCCAGTACTTC